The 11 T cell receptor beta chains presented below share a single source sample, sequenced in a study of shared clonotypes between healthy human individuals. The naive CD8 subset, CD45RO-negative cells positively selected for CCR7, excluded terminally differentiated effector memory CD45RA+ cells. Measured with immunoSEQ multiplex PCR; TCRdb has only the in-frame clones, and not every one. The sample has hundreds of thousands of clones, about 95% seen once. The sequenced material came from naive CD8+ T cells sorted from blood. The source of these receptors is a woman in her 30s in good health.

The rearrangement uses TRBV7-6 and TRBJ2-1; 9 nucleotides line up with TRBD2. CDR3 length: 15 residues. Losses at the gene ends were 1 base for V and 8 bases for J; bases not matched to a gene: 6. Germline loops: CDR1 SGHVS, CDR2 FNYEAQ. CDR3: CASSLGAGGAHEQFF. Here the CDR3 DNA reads TGTGCCAGCAGCTTAGGTGCGGGAGGGGCTCATGAGCAGTTCTTC.

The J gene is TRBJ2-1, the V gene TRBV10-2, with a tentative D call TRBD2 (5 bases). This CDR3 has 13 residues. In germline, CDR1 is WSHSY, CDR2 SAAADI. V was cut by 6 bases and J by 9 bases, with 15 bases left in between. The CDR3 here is CASRDSPPGEQFF. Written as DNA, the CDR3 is TGCGCCAGCAGGGACTCGCCGCCCGGTGAGCAGTTCTTC.

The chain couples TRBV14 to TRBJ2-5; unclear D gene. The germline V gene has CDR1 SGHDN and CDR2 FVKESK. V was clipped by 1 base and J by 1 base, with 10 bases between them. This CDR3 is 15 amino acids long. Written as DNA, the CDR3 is TGTGCCAGCAGCCAAGGGGTAGCCCTCCAAGAGACCCAGTACTTC. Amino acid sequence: CASSQGVALQETQYF.

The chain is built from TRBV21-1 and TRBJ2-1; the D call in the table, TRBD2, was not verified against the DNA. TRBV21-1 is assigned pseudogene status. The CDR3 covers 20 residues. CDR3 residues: CASSKGATDIAGPSYNEQFF. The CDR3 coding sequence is TGTGCCAGCAGCAAAGGGGCAACAGACATAGCGGGACCCTCCTACAATGAGCAGTTCTTC.

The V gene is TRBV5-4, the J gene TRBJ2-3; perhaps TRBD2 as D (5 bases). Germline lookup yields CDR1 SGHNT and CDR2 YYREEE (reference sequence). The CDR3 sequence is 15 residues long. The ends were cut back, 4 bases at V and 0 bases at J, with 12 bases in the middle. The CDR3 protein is CASSHPGLSTDTQYF. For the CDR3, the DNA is TGTGCCAGCAGCCACCCCGGACTTAGCACAGATACGCAGTATTTT.

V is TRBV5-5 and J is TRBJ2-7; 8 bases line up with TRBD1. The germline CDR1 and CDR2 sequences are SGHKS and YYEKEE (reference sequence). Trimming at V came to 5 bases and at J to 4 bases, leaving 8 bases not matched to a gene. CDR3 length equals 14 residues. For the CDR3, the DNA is TGTGCCAGCAGTTTCAACAGGGGGTTGTACGAGCAGTACTTC. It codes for CASSFNRGLYEQYF.

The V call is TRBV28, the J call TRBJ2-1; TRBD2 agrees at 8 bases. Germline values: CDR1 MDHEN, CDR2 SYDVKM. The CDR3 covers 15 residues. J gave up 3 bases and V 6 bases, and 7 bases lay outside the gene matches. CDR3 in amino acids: CASRMLSGSYNEQFF. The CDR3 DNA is TGTGCCAGCAGGATGTTAAGCGGGAGCTACAATGAGCAGTTCTTC.

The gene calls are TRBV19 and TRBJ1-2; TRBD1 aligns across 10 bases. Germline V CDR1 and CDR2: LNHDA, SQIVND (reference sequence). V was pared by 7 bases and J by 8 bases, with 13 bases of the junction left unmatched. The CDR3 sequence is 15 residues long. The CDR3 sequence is CASKISGTGVGGYTF. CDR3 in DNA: TGTGCCAGTAAAATAAGCGGGACAGGGGTTGGCGGCTACACCTTC.

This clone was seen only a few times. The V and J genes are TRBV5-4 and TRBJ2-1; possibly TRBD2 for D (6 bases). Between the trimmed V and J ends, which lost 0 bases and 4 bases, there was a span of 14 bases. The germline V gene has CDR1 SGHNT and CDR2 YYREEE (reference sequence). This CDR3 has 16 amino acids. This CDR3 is CASSLDFSGGYNEQFF. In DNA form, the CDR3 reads TGTGCCAGCAGCTTGGATTTTAGCGGAGGATACAATGAGCAGTTCTTC.

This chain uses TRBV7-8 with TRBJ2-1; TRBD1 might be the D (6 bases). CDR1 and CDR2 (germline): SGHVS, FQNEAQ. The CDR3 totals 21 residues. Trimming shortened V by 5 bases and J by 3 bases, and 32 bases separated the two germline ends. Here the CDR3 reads CASSPSLLGAPAPEIYNEQFF. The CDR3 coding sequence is TGTGCCAGCAGCCCAAGCCTGCTGGGGGCGCCGGCTCCCGAGATCTACAATGAGCAGTTCTTC.

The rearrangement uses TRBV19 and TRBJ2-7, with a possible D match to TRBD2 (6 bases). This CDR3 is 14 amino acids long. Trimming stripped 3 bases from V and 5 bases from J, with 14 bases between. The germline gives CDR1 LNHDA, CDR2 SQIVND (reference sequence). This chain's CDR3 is CASSIDREFDEQYF. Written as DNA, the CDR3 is TGTGCCAGTAGTATTGACCGGGAGTTTGACGAGCAGTACTTC.